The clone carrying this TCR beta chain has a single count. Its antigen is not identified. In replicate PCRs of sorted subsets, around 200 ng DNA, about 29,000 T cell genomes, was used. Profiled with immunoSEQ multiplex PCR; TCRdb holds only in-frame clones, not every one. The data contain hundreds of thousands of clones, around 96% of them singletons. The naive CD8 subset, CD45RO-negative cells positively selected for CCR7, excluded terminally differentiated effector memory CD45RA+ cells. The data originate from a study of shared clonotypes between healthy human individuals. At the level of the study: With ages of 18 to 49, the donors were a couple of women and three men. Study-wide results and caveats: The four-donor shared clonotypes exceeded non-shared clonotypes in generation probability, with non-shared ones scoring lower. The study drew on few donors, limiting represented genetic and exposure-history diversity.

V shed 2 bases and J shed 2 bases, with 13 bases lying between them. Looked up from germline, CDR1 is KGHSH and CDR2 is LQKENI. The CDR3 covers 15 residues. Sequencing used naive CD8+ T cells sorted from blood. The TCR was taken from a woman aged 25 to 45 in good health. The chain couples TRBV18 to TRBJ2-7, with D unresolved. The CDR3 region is CASSPSPEAPYEQYF. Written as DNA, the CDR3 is TGTGCCAGCTCACCATCCCCGGAAGCCCCCTACGAGCAGTACTTC.